Listed here are 31 T cell receptor beta chains from one sample, sequenced in a study of T cells in Graves' hyperthyroidism and ophthalmopathy. Researchers amplified the TCR beta CDR3 regions from RNA transcripts. The TCR CDR3 first-round RT-PCR relied on the HTBI primer set. One entry per CDR3 protein results from TCRdb running MiXCR on the multiplex PCR reads. This sample has around 580,000 distinct CDR3 sequences, with 16% found just once. The sample was blood. These receptors were obtained from a woman aged 18 to 35 with Graves' hyperthyroidism.

This clonotype has at least ten counts. V and J are TRBV7-3 and TRBJ2-2; a weak D match, TRBD1 (6 bases). The CDR3 spans 15 residues. Looked up from germline, CDR1 is SGHTA and CDR2 is FQGTGA. The V end was cut by 5 bases, the J end by 4 bases, with 14 bases between. CDR3 sequence: CASSSTGRGTGELFF. The CDR3 DNA sequence: TGTGCCAGCAGCAGCACAGGGAGAGGCACCGGGGAGCTGTTTTTT.

This clonotype was picked up many times. This rearrangement joins TRBV10-3 to TRBJ2-7, with 9 bases lining up with TRBD1. This CDR3 has 14 residues. CDR1 and CDR2 (germline): ENHRY, SYGVKD. V shed 4 bases and J 5 bases; nucleotides not matched to a gene: 6. The CDR3 region is CAISGDRDGDEQYF. The CDR3 DNA sequence: TGTGCCATCAGTGGGGACAGGGACGGCGACGAGCAGTACTTC.

This clonotype has ten or more counts. The CDR3 DNA reads as TGCGCCAGCAGCCGACAGGGAGGTATCACTGAAGCTTTCTTT. Amino acids: CASSRQGGITEAFF. The genes are TRBV5-1 and TRBJ1-1, with 7 bases identical to TRBD1. J gave up 4 bases and V 4 bases, and 7 bases lay outside the gene matches. The CDR3 is made up of 14 amino acids. Per germline, CDR1 SGHRS and CDR2 YFSETQ.

This clonotype was observed many times. V usage is TRBV20-1 and J usage is TRBJ1-6; D is perhaps TRBD1 (5 bases). In germline, CDR1 is DFQATT, CDR2 SNEGSKA (reference sequence). Trimming removed 6 bases at V and 0 bases at J, with 9 bases between. There are 14 residues in the CDR3. CDR3 sequence: CSARQSSYNSPLHF. The CDR3 nucleotides read TGCAGTGCGCGACAGAGCTCCTATAATTCACCCCTCCACTTT.

This clonotype was seen a handful of times. The V gene is TRBV6-2 or TRBV6-3, the J gene TRBJ1-5, with TRBD1 matching 11 bases. The CDR3 is made up of 15 amino acids. The germline V gene has CDR1 MNHEY and CDR2 SVGEGT. J was trimmed by 4 bases and V by 6 bases; bases with no gene match: 5. The chain's CDR3 is CASRRTGGANQPQHF. The CDR3, as DNA: TGTGCCAGCAGACGGACAGGGGGCGCGAATCAGCCCCAGCATTTT.

At least ten counts were recorded for this clonotype. The V and J genes are TRBV2 and TRBJ1-1; D gene ambiguous. This CDR3 has 14 amino acids. The V end was cut by 8 bases, the J end by 0 bases, with 13 bases between. Looked up from germline, CDR1 is SNHLY and CDR2 is FYNNEI. CDR3 protein: CASEAPTMNTEAFF. CDR3 nucleotides: TGTGCCAGCGAGGCACCGACGATGAACACTGAAGCTTTCTTT.

Many counts were recorded for this clonotype. The CDR3 protein is CASSYSAGGGEQYF. The CDR3 nucleotides are TGTGCCAGCAGTTACTCGGCAGGGGGCGGCGAGCAGTACTTC. The V gene is TRBV6-2 or TRBV6-3, the J gene TRBJ2-7; 8 bases match TRBD1. Germline V gene sequence: CDR1 MNHEY, CDR2 SVGEGT. Trimming cost V 0 bases and J 6 bases; bases outside gene matches: 4. The CDR3 extends over 14 amino acids.

This clonotype showed up just a few times. The chain has TRBV12-3 or TRBV12-4 and TRBJ1-5; D ambiguous. Deletions cut 5 bases from V and 0 bases from J, with 11 bases between. This CDR3 is built from 15 residues. In DNA form, the CDR3 reads TGTGCCAGCAGTGTCAGCGGAAATAGCAATCAGCCCCAGCATTTT. Amino acids: CASSVSGNSNQPQHF.

This clonotype was recorded a few times. The genes are TRBV12-3 or TRBV12-4 and TRBJ1-5; D unclear. The length of the CDR3 is 14 residues. With 5 bases removed from V and 4 bases from J, the gap between germline ends came to 12 bases. The DNA of the CDR3 is TGTGCCAGCAGTCCCCGACGGACTAATCAGCCCCAGCATTTT. The encoded protein is CASSPRRTNQPQHF.

This clonotype was seen repeatedly, ten times or more. The CDR3 region has the DNA TGTGCCAGCAGTCCCCCGGGACTAGCGGGAGTCCGGAGCTCCTACGAGCAGTACTTC. Translating it yields CASSPPGLAGVRSSYEQYF. This chain joins TRBV12-3 or TRBV12-4 and TRBJ2-7; 14 bases line up with TRBD2. The CDR3 contains 19 residues. V shed 5 bases and J 0 bases; nucleotides not matched to a gene: 12.

The rearrangement joins TRBV20-1 to TRBJ2-1; D is unclear. Germline V lookup: CDR1 DFQATT, CDR2 SNEGSKA (reference sequence). There are 15 residues in the CDR3. V was shortened by 5 bases and J by 6 bases, with 20 bases between the two germline ends. DNA of the CDR3: TGCAGTGCTCCCCTTTTGGGGAAGTCGGCCAATGAGCAGTTCTTC. Translating gives CSAPLLGKSANEQFF.

Concerning this clonotype itself: An end of the junction does not agree with germline; a read error may underlie this. V is TRBV28 and J is TRBJ2-7; D is unresolved. The germline gives CDR1 MDHEN, CDR2 SYDVKM. The CDR3 has 11 amino acids. This chain's CDR3 is CASSLISERYF. The CDR3 DNA is TGTGCCAGCAGTTTAATAAGCGAGCGGTACTTC.

This clonotype was detected a few times. J is TRBJ1-1 and V is TRBV29-1; D is undetermined. In germline, CDR1 is SQVTM, CDR2 ANQGSEA. Trimming pared 5 bases from V and 1 base from J, leaving 14 bases between. There are 14 residues in the CDR3. The CDR3, as DNA: TGCAGCGTTAGGGCCCCCGAACGGAACACTGAAGCTTTCTTT. This codes for CSVRAPERNTEAFF.

This clonotype has ten or more counts. V usage is TRBV28 and J usage is TRBJ2-1; D uncertain. V was shortened by 5 bases and J by 4 bases, with 3 bases between the two germline ends. The CDR3 is 11 amino acids. Looked up from germline, CDR1 is MDHEN and CDR2 is SYDVKM. This CDR3 is CASSGYNEQFF. The DNA of the CDR3 is TGTGCCAGCAGTGGTTACAATGAGCAGTTCTTC.

This chain links TRBV24-1 with TRBJ2-1, with D perhaps matching TRBD1 (7 bases). CDR1 KGHDR and CDR2 SFDVKD come from the germline V gene. The CDR3 totals 12 residues. V shed 8 bases and J shed 6 bases, with 10 bases lying between them. This CDR3 is CATTQGGNEQFF. In DNA, the CDR3 is TGTGCCACCACTCAGGGGGGCAATGAGCAGTTCTTC.

This clonotype has a count of ten or more. This chain joins TRBV7-6 and TRBJ2-7; TRBD1 matches at 8 bases. V lost 1 base and J lost 2; bases outside the gene matches: 4. The CDR3 is 15 residues long. Germline-derived CDR1 and CDR2 are SGHVS and FNYEAQ. CDR3 DNA sequence: TGTGCCAGCAGCTTAGAATGGGGACAGGCCTACGAGCAGTACTTC. This codes for CASSLEWGQAYEQYF. Based on the CDR3 plus reference TRBV7-6 and TRBJ2-7, the full variable domain is GAGVSQSPRYKVTKRGQDVALRCDPISGHVSLYWYRQALGQGPEFLTYFNYEAQQDKSGLPNDRFSAERPEGSISTLTIQRTEQRDSAMYRCASSLEWGQAYEQYFGPGTRLTVT.

This clonotype turned up a few times. The V and J genes are TRBV20-1 and TRBJ2-6; a weak D match, TRBD1 (6 bases). This CDR3 spans 15 amino acids. Trimming removed 5 bases from V and 0 bases from J, with 11 bases in between. CDR1 DFQATT and CDR2 SNEGSKA come from the germline V gene (reference sequence). In nucleotides, the CDR3 is TGCAGTGCTGGCGACAGGAACTCTGGGGCCAACGTCCTGACTTTC. Translating gives CSAGDRNSGANVLTF.

This clonotype was counted many times. The V gene is TRBV28, the J gene TRBJ1-2; TRBD1 is a possible D gene (6 bases). This CDR3 has 16 amino acids. Trimming cost V 5 bases and J 2 bases, with 18 bases left between them. Germline V gene data show CDR1 as MDHEN and CDR2 as SYDVKM. The CDR3 here is CASSATVTGHNYGYTF. In DNA, the CDR3 is TGTGCCAGCAGTGCCACCGTGACGGGACACAACTATGGCTACACCTTC.

This clonotype has at least ten counts. The CDR3 bases are TGCGCCAGCAGCTCACGCCGACTAGAGGGGAATTACGAGCAGTACTTC. Its translation is CASSSRRLEGNYEQYF. This chain uses TRBV5-1 with TRBJ2-7, with D maybe TRBD2 (6 bases). In germline, CDR1 is SGHRS, CDR2 YFSETQ. The CDR3 is 16 residues long. Trimming took 3 bases from V and 4 from J, leaving 20 bases between them.

This clonotype was recorded a few times. The rearrangement links TRBV19 to TRBJ1-4; D is unclear. The ends were cut back, 8 bases at V and 4 bases at J, with 11 bases in the middle. In germline, CDR1 is LNHDA, CDR2 SQIVND (reference sequence). The CDR3 is 13 amino acids. CDR3 nucleotide sequence: TGTGCCAGTCGAGGTCCAGTTAATGAAAAACTGTTTTTT. Encoded protein: CASRGPVNEKLFF. Combining the CDR3 with reference TRBV19 and TRBJ1-4 gives the whole variable domain DGGITQSPKYLFRKEGQNVTLSCEQNLNHDAMYWYRQDPGQGLRLIYYSQIVNDFQKGDIAEGYSVSREKKESFPLTVTSAQKNPTAFYLCASRGPVNEKLFFGSGTQLSVL.

This clonotype was recorded at least ten times. The CDR3 loop reads CAWNKQDQPQHF. The CDR3 nucleotides read TGTGCCTGGAATAAACAGGATCAGCCCCAGCATTTT. J is TRBJ1-5 and V is TRBV30, with D maybe TRBD1 (5 bases). V was shortened by 4 bases and J by 5 bases, with 9 bases between the two germline ends. This CDR3 spans 12 amino acids. The V gene's germline CDR1 is GTSNPN and CDR2 SVGIG (reference sequence).

This clonotype was counted a few times. For the CDR3, the DNA is TGTGCCACCAGTGACCCGGACAGGGTGACAGATACGCAGTATTTT. Its translation: CATSDPDRVTDTQYF. The V gene is TRBV24-1, the J gene TRBJ2-3, with 8 bases lining up with TRBD1. Germline CDR1 is KGHDR and CDR2 is SFDVKD. This CDR3 is built from 15 residues. With V trimmed by 4 bases and J by 3 bases, 5 bases remained unmatched.

The V and J genes are TRBV27 and TRBJ2-7; D is unclear. The CDR3 has 14 amino acids. Trimming pared 5 bases from V and 3 bases from J, leaving 14 bases between. Looked up from germline, CDR1 is MNHEY and CDR2 is SMNVEV (reference sequence). CDR3 in amino acids: CASSPGSEGYEQYF. For the CDR3, the DNA is TGTGCCAGCAGTCCGGGCAGCGAAGGCTACGAGCAGTACTTC.

This chain joins TRBV5-1 and TRBJ2-1, with D hard to call. The CDR3 spans 14 residues. Germline V gene data show CDR1 as SGHRS and CDR2 as YFSETQ. Between the trimmed V and J ends, which lost 0 bases and 8 bases, there was a span of 12 bases. CDR3: CASSLDLEYDEQFF. CDR3 in DNA: TGCGCCAGCAGCTTGGACTTGGAGTATGATGAGCAGTTCTTC.

In its sample, this clonotype was seen many times. The J gene is TRBJ2-5, the V gene TRBV3-1; 10 nucleotides match TRBD2. The CDR3 has 15 amino acids. Trimming removed 0 bases from V and 5 bases from J; junction bases left unmatched: 3. Per germline, CDR1 LGHDT and CDR2 YNNKEL (reference sequence). CDR3 residues: CASSQDGTSAETQYF. The CDR3 nucleotides are TGTGCCAGCAGCCAAGATGGGACTAGCGCGGAGACCCAGTACTTC.

This clonotype was recorded many times. The genes are TRBV20-1 and TRBJ1-2; TRBD1 matches at 10 bases. The CDR3 is 13 residues long. V trimming: 6 bases; J trimming: 6 bases; junction bases outside the gene matches: 7. Germline CDR1 reads DFQATT; CDR2 reads SNEGSKA (reference sequence). The CDR3, as DNA: TGCAGTGCCAAGAGACAGGGGGCGGATGGCTACACCTTC. It codes for CSAKRQGADGYTF.

The sample holds a few counts of this clonotype. A read error is possible here, since a much larger clone lies one base away. The rearrangement uses TRBV2 and TRBJ2-3; the match to TRBD1 covers 7 bases. This CDR3 has 15 amino acids. Germline lookup yields CDR1 SNHLY and CDR2 FYNNEI. The CDR3 reads CASRKTGTRTDTQCF. CDR3 sequence (DNA): TGTGCCAGCAGAAAGACAGGGACCCGCACAGATACGCAGTGTTTT.

This clonotype has only a few counts. The chain joins TRBV29-1 to TRBJ1-2, with D perhaps TRBD1 (5 bases). Trimming shortened V by 5 bases and J by 3 bases, and 13 bases separated the two germline ends. Germline V CDR1 and CDR2: SQVTM, ANQGSEA. The CDR3 is 13 residues long. This chain's CDR3 is CSVNGQGDYGYTF. The CDR3 DNA sequence: TGCAGCGTTAACGGACAAGGGGACTATGGCTACACCTTC.

This chain links TRBV7-2 with TRBJ2-3, with TRBD2 matching over 9 bases. With V trimmed by 4 bases and J by 4 bases, 3 bases remained unmatched. The germline V gene has CDR1 SGHTA and CDR2 FQGNSA. The CDR3 loop spans 14 amino acids. DNA of the CDR3: TGTGCCAGCAGCTCTAGCGGGAAGCCAGATACGCAGTATTTT. Its protein is CASSSSGKPDTQYF.

The V gene is TRBV18, the J gene TRBJ2-3; D is perhaps TRBD1 or TRBD2 (5 bases each). The CDR3 covers 16 residues. The germline V gene has CDR1 KGHSH and CDR2 LQKENI. The V and J ends lost 5 bases and 2 bases respectively, with 17 bases between them. The CDR3 DNA follows: TGTGCCAGCTCAGGGGGTGAGGAGAGACTCACAGATACGCAGTATTTT. Amino acids: CASSGGEERLTDTQYF.

Points on this clonotype: This could be a read error, since a much larger clone is one nucleotide away. The chain combines TRBV27 with TRBJ2-5, with D possibly being TRBD2 (5 bases). CDR1 and CDR2 from the germline V gene are MNHEY and SMNVEV (reference sequence). CDR3 size: 16 residues. The CDR3 bases are TGTGCCGGCAGTTCGTTCCAAGGGCCGGGGCAAGAGACCCAGTACTTC. It yields the protein CAGSSFQGPGQETQYF.